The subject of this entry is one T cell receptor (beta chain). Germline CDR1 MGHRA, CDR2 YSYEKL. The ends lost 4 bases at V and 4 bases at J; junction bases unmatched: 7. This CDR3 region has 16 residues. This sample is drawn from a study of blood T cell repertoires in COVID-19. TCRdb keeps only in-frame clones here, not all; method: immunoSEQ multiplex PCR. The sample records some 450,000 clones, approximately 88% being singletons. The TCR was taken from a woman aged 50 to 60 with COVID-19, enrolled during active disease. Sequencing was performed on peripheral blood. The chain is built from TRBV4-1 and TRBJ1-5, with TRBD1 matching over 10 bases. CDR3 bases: TGCGCCAGCAGCCCTGCGGACAGGGGGATTAATCAGCCCCAGCATTTT. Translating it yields CASSPADRGINQPQHF.